This T cell receptor beta chain stems from a study of vaccination and CD4 T cells after COVID-19. Overall study context: Recovered patients in the cohort numbered six men and four women, two of them Hispanic.

With the Oncomine TCR Beta short-read assay, DNA from cultured CD4+ T cells was sequenced. MiXCR, run by TCRdb on the PCR reads, gives a single entry per CDR3 protein. This table holds 13,000 to 15,000 distinct CDR3 sequences, around two fifths found once. To note about this clonotype: Its antigen is still unknown.

Treatment here: roughly nine-day PBMC culture with coronavirus spike peptide pools or control peptides (ViraFEST assay). The sequenced sample was CD4+ T cells from blood, cultured in vitro. The sequence was obtained from a human donor who had recovered from COVID-19.

Here the CDR3 DNA reads TGTGCCAGCAGCCGTGGACAGGGGAGGTTCGGTGGCTACACCTTC. This sequence encodes CASSRGQGRFGGYTF. The chain has TRBV28 and TRBJ1-2, with 9 bases fitting TRBD1. The CDR3 is 15 amino acids. Losses at the gene ends were 6 bases for V and 7 bases for J; bases not matched to a gene: 12. CDR1 is MDHEN, CDR2 SYDVKM, per germline.